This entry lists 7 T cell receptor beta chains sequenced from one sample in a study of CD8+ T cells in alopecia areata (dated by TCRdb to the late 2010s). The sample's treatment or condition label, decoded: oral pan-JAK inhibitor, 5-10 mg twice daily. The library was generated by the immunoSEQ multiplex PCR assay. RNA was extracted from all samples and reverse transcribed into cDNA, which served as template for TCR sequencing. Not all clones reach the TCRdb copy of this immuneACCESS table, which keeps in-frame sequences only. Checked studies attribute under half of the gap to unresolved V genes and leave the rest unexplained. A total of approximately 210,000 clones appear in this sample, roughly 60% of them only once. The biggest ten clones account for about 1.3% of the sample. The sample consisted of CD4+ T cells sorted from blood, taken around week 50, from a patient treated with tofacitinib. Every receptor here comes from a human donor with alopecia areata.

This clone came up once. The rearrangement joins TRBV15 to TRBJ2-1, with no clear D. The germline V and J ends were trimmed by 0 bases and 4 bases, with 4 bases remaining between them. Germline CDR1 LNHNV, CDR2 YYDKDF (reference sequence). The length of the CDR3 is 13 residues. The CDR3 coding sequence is TGTGCCACCAGCAGAGACTCATACAATGAGCAGTTCTTC. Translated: CATSRDSYNEQFF.

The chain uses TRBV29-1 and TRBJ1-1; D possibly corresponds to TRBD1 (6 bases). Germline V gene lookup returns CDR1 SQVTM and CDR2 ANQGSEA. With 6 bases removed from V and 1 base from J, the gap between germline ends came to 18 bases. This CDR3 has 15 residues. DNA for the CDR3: TGCAGCGTCTCAAGGGGGAACGGGGGGAACACTGAAGCTTTCTTT. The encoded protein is CSVSRGNGGNTEAFF.

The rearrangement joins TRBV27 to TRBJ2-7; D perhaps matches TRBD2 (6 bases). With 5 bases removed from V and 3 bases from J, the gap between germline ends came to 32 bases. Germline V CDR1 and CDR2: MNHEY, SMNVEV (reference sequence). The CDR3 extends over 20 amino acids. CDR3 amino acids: CASSERRTGVVLRPGYEQYF. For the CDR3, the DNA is TGTGCCAGCAGTGAGCGACGGACGGGAGTGGTTTTGCGGCCAGGCTACGAGCAGTACTTC.

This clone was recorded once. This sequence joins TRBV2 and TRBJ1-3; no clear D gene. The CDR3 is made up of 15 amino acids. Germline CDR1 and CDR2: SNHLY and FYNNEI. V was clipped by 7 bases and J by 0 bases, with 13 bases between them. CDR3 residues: CASTSQLFSGNTIYF. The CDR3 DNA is TGTGCCAGCACCTCGCAGCTCTTCTCTGGAAACACCATATATTTT.

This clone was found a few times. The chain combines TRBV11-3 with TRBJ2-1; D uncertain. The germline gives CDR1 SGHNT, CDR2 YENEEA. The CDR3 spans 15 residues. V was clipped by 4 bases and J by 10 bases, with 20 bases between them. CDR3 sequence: CASSSPGGQAKEQFF. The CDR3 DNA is TGTGCCAGCAGCTCCCCGGGTGGGCAAGCTAAGGAGCAGTTCTTC.

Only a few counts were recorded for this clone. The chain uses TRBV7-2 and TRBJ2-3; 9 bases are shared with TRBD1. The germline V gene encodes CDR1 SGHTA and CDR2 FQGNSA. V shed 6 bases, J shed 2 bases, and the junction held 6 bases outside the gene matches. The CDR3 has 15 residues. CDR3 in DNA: TGTGCCAGCAGTCGAGACAGGGGGAACACAGATACGCAGTATTTT. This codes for CASSRDRGNTDTQYF.

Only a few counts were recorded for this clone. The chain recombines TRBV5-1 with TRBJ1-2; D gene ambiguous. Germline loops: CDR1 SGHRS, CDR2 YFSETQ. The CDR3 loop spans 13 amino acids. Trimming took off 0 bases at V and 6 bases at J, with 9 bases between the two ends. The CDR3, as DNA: TGCGCCAGCAGCTTGGACGGGAAGAATGGCTACACCTTC. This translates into CASSLDGKNGYTF.